This T cell receptor (beta chain) is from a study of liver allograft versus peripheral blood T cells. Study as a whole: Comparisons were made between T cell receptor repertoires found in transplanted livers and those circulating in recipients' peripheral blood.

TCRdb independently ran MiXCR on the reads; one entry per CDR3 protein. The sample includes about 16,000 distinct CDR3 sequences, around 23% of them seen just once. Germline CDR1 reads MNHEY; CDR2 reads SMNVEV (reference sequence). The CDR3 consists of 16 residues. V dropped 4 bases and J dropped 0 bases, with 10 bases sitting between them. The clonotype comes from a human patient who had a liver transplant. Some T cells may be supplied by the graft donor. The chain links TRBV27 to TRBJ1-6; D perhaps matches TRBD1 (6 bases). This CDR3 is CASSSTGSSYNSPLHF. Here the CDR3 DNA reads TGTGCCAGCAGTTCAACAGGGAGCTCCTATAATTCACCCCTCCACTTT.